Following are 24 T cell receptor beta chains from one sample sequenced in a study of CD8+CD57+ T cells in acquired aplastic anemia. Genomic DNA served as template for TCR beta VDJ and CDR3 profiling. Each CDR3 protein gets one entry after TCRdb re-called the reads with MiXCR. The table shows around 170,000 distinct CDR3 sequences, with more than 45% occurring only once. By flow cytometry, patients selected for sequencing had shown an expansion of CD8+CD57+ cells. The sequenced sample was sorted CD4+, CD8+, or CD8+CD57+ T cells (not recorded which) from PBMCs. The receptors were gathered from a human donor with aplastic anemia.

The chain employs TRBV12-3 or TRBV12-4 and TRBJ1-2; no clear D gene. The CDR3 loop spans 12 amino acids. V was pared by 5 bases and J by 6 bases, with 10 bases between. For the CDR3, the DNA is TGTGCCAGCAGTCCGACGGGTAATGGCTACACCTTC. It translates to CASSPTGNGYTF.

In this sample, this clonotype turned up many times. The rearrangement joins TRBV7-2 to TRBJ2-3, with D perhaps TRBD2 (6 bases). Germline V gives CDR1 SGHTA, CDR2 FQGNSA. The CDR3 is made up of 16 amino acids. V shed 4 bases and J shed 0 bases, with 14 bases lying between them. As DNA, the CDR3 is TGTGCCAGCAGCTCTCGACTAGACCAAAGCACAGATACGCAGTATTTT. It encodes CASSSRLDQSTDTQYF.

This clonotype was counted many times. V usage is TRBV27 and J usage is TRBJ2-7; TRBD2 agrees at 10 bases. The CDR3 contains 14 residues. Losses at the gene ends were 3 bases for V and 2 bases for J; bases not matched to a gene: 1. CDR1 is MNHEY and CDR2 is SMNVEV in the germline V gene (reference sequence). CDR3 in DNA: TGTGCCAGCAGTTTTGGACTAGCGGCCTACGAGCAGTACTTC. This encodes CASSFGLAAYEQYF.

The chain uses TRBV11-1 and TRBJ2-3; D possibly corresponds to TRBD2 (7 bases). The germline V gene encodes CDR1 SGHAT and CDR2 FQDESV (reference sequence). V lost 6 bases and J lost 4, with 11 bases in between. The CDR3 covers 13 residues. Written as DNA, the CDR3 is TGTGCCAGCAGGGACGGGGGGCCAGATACGCAGTATTTT. Its protein is CASRDGGPDTQYF.

This clonotype was detected only a few times. The J gene is TRBJ1-3, the V gene TRBV2; D gene unclear. Trimming left V 7 bases short and J 4 bases short, with 11 bases between. This CDR3 contains 13 residues. From germline, CDR1 is SNHLY and CDR2 FYNNEI. Here the CDR3 reads CASTPKQGNTIYF. For the CDR3, the DNA is TGTGCCAGCACCCCGAAGCAGGGAAACACCATATATTTT.

The chain employs TRBV7-3 and TRBJ1-1; D is undetermined. The CDR3 contains 11 residues. Deletions cut 5 bases from V and 11 bases from J, with 12 bases between. The germline gives CDR1 SGHTA, CDR2 FQGTGA. The CDR3 reads CASSQMLGAFF. CDR3 coding DNA: TGTGCCAGCAGCCAAATGTTGGGTGCTTTCTTT.

The V gene is TRBV24-1, the J gene TRBJ2-5, with D perhaps matching TRBD1 (6 bases). CDR1 KGHDR and CDR2 SFDVKD come from the germline V gene. CDR3 length: 18 residues. V was clipped by 5 bases and J by 3 bases, with 24 bases between them. As DNA, the CDR3 is TGTGCCACCAGTGCCCCGGGACACCCGCGTTCAAGCGAAGAGACCCAGTACTTC. It codes for CATSAPGHPRSSEETQYF.

This chain uses TRBV20-1 with TRBJ2-5; TRBD1 is a possible D gene (5 bases). V was pared by 6 bases and J by 4 bases, with 15 bases between. Germline loops: CDR1 DFQATT, CDR2 SNEGSKA (reference sequence). This CDR3 has 13 residues. In nucleotides, the CDR3 is TGCAGTGCCAGCAGGGCAACGCGAGAGACCCAGTACTTC. Residues: CSASRATRETQYF.

This clonotype came up many times. V usage is TRBV9 and J usage is TRBJ2-7; 7 nucleotides match TRBD1. Losses at the gene ends were 4 bases for V and 7 bases for J; bases not matched to a gene: 8. The CDR3 consists of 13 residues. Germline CDR1 reads SGDLS; CDR2 reads YYNGEE. CDR3 sequence (DNA): TGTGCCAGCAGCCAAACAGGGGTCGGAGAGCAGTACTTC. This translates into CASSQTGVGEQYF.

This clonotype has at least ten counts. The chain recombines TRBV7-2 with TRBJ1-2, with D unresolved. CDR3 size: 11 residues. The V end was cut by 5 bases, the J end by 7 bases, with 8 bases between. Germline V gives CDR1 SGHTA, CDR2 FQGNSA. The CDR3 is CASSLRSGYTF. CDR3 nucleotides: TGTGCCAGCAGCCTAAGGAGTGGCTACACCTTC.

This clonotype was found a few times. Germline is not matched at one junction end, which may reflect a read error. The CDR3 sequence is CAGSGQGASETQYF. In DNA, the CDR3 is TGCGCCGGCAGCGGACAGGGGGCCAGCGAGACCCAGTACTTC. This chain joins TRBV5-1 and TRBJ2-5; the match to TRBD1 covers 11 bases. This CDR3 has 14 amino acids. Per germline, CDR1 SGHRS and CDR2 YFSETQ.

The genes are TRBV6-1 and TRBJ1-1, with D possibly matching TRBD1 (5 bases). This CDR3 is built from 14 residues. Germline V gives CDR1 MNHNS, CDR2 SASEGT. Trimming shortened V by 8 bases and J by 1 base, and 14 bases separated the two germline ends. The CDR3 loop is CASGGEWPNTEAFF. The CDR3 bases are TGTGCCAGCGGAGGGGAGTGGCCGAACACTGAAGCTTTCTTT.

On this clonotype: This clone may be a read error of a much larger clone one base away. The CDR3 reads CASSLTTREEILFF. CDR3 bases: TGTGCCAGCAGCCTAACCACAAGAGAGGAAATACTGTTTTTT. The gene calls are TRBV5-5 and TRBJ1-4; the D is unclear. This CDR3 is 14 amino acids long. The germline gives CDR1 SGHKS, CDR2 YYEKEE (reference sequence).

The chain combines TRBV19 with TRBJ2-2, with a possible D match to TRBD2 (6 bases). The CDR3 is made up of 14 amino acids. Germline V CDR1 and CDR2: LNHDA, SQIVND (reference sequence). V was cut by 4 bases and J by 5 bases, with 11 bases left in between. CDR3 residues: CASSRTSSTGELFF. The CDR3 DNA reads as TGTGCCAGTAGTAGAACTAGCTCTACCGGGGAGCTGTTTTTT.

CDR3 sequence (DNA): TGCAGCGTTGCCAAGGACATAGGAAACACCATATATTTT. Amino acids: CSVAKDIGNTIYF. The V gene is TRBV29-1, the J gene TRBJ1-3; tentatively, D is TRBD1 (5 bases). Germline values: CDR1 SQVTM, CDR2 ANQGSEA. This CDR3 spans 13 amino acids. Trimming shortened V by 4 bases and J by 4 bases, and 11 bases separated the two germline ends.

This clonotype was found a few times. The chain has TRBV4-1 and TRBJ2-2, with D uncertain. The V gene lost 3 bases and the J gene lost 0 bases, with 17 bases spanning the gap. Germline V CDR1 and CDR2: MGHRA, YSYEKL. The length of the CDR3 is 18 residues. The CDR3: CASSQSILGRTNTGELFF. CDR3 nucleotide sequence: TGCGCCAGCAGCCAGTCAATTCTCGGACGTACGAACACCGGGGAGCTGTTTTTT.

The CDR3, as DNA: TGCAGTGCTAAGGCGGGGAGGCCAGTACAAGAGACCCAGTACTTC. Translation gives CSAKAGRPVQETQYF. The chain links TRBV20-1 to TRBJ2-5; D might be TRBD2 (6 bases). This CDR3 region has 15 residues. Germline V lookup: CDR1 DFQATT, CDR2 SNEGSKA (reference sequence). V lost 4 bases and J lost 2, with 17 bases in between.

CDR3 DNA: TGTGCCACCAGCATTGGGGGGTTAGAAGAGACCCAGTACTTC. Translation gives CATSIGGLEETQYF. The V gene is TRBV15, the J gene TRBJ2-5; weak D call: TRBD2 (6 bases). The germline gives CDR1 LNHNV, CDR2 YYDKDF (reference sequence). The V end lost 4 bases, the J end lost 3 bases, and 12 bases lay between the germline ends. CDR3 length: 14 amino acids.

This clonotype was observed at least ten times. The chain couples TRBV5-5 to TRBJ2-3, with D tentatively TRBD2 (5 bases). This CDR3 has 15 amino acids. The germline V gene has CDR1 SGHKS and CDR2 YYEKEE (reference sequence). V was trimmed by 4 bases and J by 6 bases, leaving 18 bases between them. The DNA for the CDR3 is TGTGCCAGCAGCACTACAAAAGGAGAGCGGGATACGCAGTATTTT. Encoded protein: CASSTTKGERDTQYF.

The chain combines TRBV20-1 with TRBJ2-3; no definite D call. Germline CDR1 and CDR2: DFQATT and SNEGSKA (reference sequence). V was shortened by 0 bases and J by 2 bases, with 12 bases between the two germline ends. CDR3 length: 15 amino acids. Here the CDR3 DNA reads TGCAGTGCTAGAGATAGGGAACGGATCACAGATACGCAGTATTTT. This encodes CSARDRERITDTQYF.

This clonotype showed up just a few times. V is TRBV7-6 and J is TRBJ2-5, with no clear D. Germline V gene sequence: CDR1 SGHVS, CDR2 FNYEAQ. The CDR3 has 13 amino acids. Trimming pared 5 bases from V and 5 bases from J, leaving 12 bases between. DNA for the CDR3: TGTGCCAGCAGCCTAACAGTGGGGGAGACCCAGTACTTC. Translating it yields CASSLTVGETQYF.

The chain employs TRBV15 and TRBJ2-7, with TRBD1 as a possible D gene (7 bases). The V gene lost 0 bases and the J gene lost 2 bases, with 17 bases spanning the gap. The germline gives CDR1 LNHNV, CDR2 YYDKDF (reference sequence). This CDR3 is 17 amino acids long. CDR3 protein: CATSRDFLAQGAYEQYF. The DNA for the CDR3 is TGTGCCACCAGCAGAGATTTTCTAGCGCAGGGGGCCTACGAGCAGTACTTC.

In its sample, this clonotype was seen many times. The J gene is TRBJ1-1, the V gene TRBV12-3 or TRBV12-4, with D perhaps matching TRBD1 (5 bases). Deletions cut 7 bases from V and 9 bases from J, with 18 bases between. The CDR3 sequence is 13 residues long. The CDR3 DNA follows: TGTGCCAGCACTCAACAGGAGGAACCTAAAGCTTTCTTT. It is translated as CASTQQEEPKAFF.

This clonotype was seen ten or more times. This chain links TRBV7-3 with TRBJ2-3; D tentatively reads TRBD1 or TRBD2 (5 bases each). V shed 5 bases and J shed 2 bases, with 11 bases lying between them. The CDR3 sequence is 14 residues long. Germline lookup yields CDR1 SGHTA and CDR2 FQGTGA. The CDR3 region is CASSVQGPTDTQYF. CDR3 nucleotides: TGTGCCAGCAGCGTGCAGGGACCCACAGATACGCAGTATTTT.